The entry below gives a single T cell receptor beta chain sequence along with its context. This specimen belongs to a study of shared clonotypes between healthy human individuals. Profiled with immunoSEQ multiplex PCR; TCRdb holds only in-frame clones, not every one. Of hundreds of thousands of clones detected, 70% to 80% appear once; the ten largest clones hold 12%. Donors were Caucasian adults residing in Nashville, Tennessee, USA. The junction had 7 bases not matched to a gene; V was cut back by 5 bases and J by 0 bases. From germline, CDR1 is SEHNR and CDR2 FQNEAQ (reference sequence). The CDR3 length is 17 residues.

This clonotype was sampled from a woman aged 40 to 55 in good health. Some clones in this sample may be carry-over from other donors' samples. Sequencing was done on a sample of PBMCs. This chain uses TRBV7-9 with TRBJ1-5; 10 positions match TRBD1. In nucleotides, the CDR3 is TGTGCCAGCAGCCAAGACAGGGGGCTATATAGCAATCAGCCCCAGCATTTT. Translated, it gives CASSQDRGLYSNQPQHF.